This T cell receptor (beta chain) is drawn from a study of T cell changes during pregnancy in multiple sclerosis. The J segment lost 7 bases and the V segment lost 0 bases, leaving 8 bases of the junction unmatched. This CDR3 is built from 15 residues. Per germline, CDR1 LGHNA and CDR2 YNFKEQ. Profiled with immunoSEQ multiplex PCR; TCRdb holds only in-frame clones, not every one. The table has 34,000 or so clones, 90% seen once. Sequencing was performed on CD8+ T cells from peripheral blood mononuclear cells, taken in the first trimester of pregnancy. This chain connects TRBV4-2 to TRBJ2-7; the match to TRBD2 covers 8 bases. The sequence was obtained from a female donor with multiple sclerosis, enrolled in a pregnancy study. This chain's CDR3 is CASSQDPGGPGEQYF. DNA of the CDR3: TGTGCCAGCAGCCAAGACCCGGGAGGGCCGGGGGAGCAGTACTTC.